These 9 T cell receptor beta chains originate from one sample sequenced in a study of blood T cell repertoires in COVID-19. Some clones are missing from TCRdb's copy, which holds only in-frame ones; the method was immunoSEQ multiplex PCR. The sample lists over 200,000 clones; about 84% were seen once. What was sequenced was PBMCs or T cells enriched from blood (not recorded which). Every receptor here comes from a man between 60 and 75 years old who had recovered from COVID-19.

The chain joins TRBV7-2 to TRBJ1-2; D is unclear. Germline CDR1 and CDR2: SGHTA and FQGNSA. The CDR3 sequence is 13 residues long. V was shortened by 0 bases and J by 2 bases, with 4 bases between the two germline ends. CDR3 in amino acids: CASSLAGNYGYTF. The CDR3 coding sequence is TGTGCCAGCAGCTTAGCCGGGAACTATGGCTACACCTTC.

The chain employs TRBV4-3 and TRBJ1-1, with a tentative D call TRBD1 (5 bases). Trimming stripped 0 bases from V and 3 bases from J, with 8 bases between. Germline assignment: CDR1 LGHNA and CDR2 YSLEER. The CDR3 is 14 amino acids. The DNA of the CDR3 is TGCGCCAGCAGCCAAGATTCGGGGGACACTGAAGCTTTCTTT. Translation gives CASSQDSGDTEAFF.

This chain links TRBV5-8 with TRBJ2-3, with 8 bases that match TRBD1. Losses at the gene ends were 4 bases for V and 0 bases for J; bases not matched to a gene: 4. The V gene's germline CDR1 is SGHTS and CDR2 YDEGEE. This CDR3 is built from 15 residues. As DNA, the CDR3 is TGTGCCAGCAGCCAGGGGGCTAAAAGCACAGATACGCAGTATTTT. Encoded protein: CASSQGAKSTDTQYF. Looking up the rest from reference TRBV5-8 and TRBJ2-3 gives the full variable domain: EAGVTQSPTHLIKTRGQQATLRCSPISGHTSVYWYQQALGLGLQFLLWYDEGEERNRGNFPPRFSGRQFPNYSSELNVNALELEDSALYLCASSQGAKSTDTQYFGPGTRLTVL.

The CDR3 is CASSRTGTSEETQYF. The CDR3 nucleotides read TGTGCCAGCAGCCGTACTGGGACTAGCGAAGAGACCCAGTACTTC. V usage is TRBV3-1 (or the pseudogene TRBV3-2) and J usage is TRBJ2-5; 10 nucleotides match TRBD2. The CDR3 contains 15 residues. Unmatched junction bases numbered 5, after V lost 4 bases and J lost 3 bases. The germline gives CDR1 LGHDT, CDR2 YNNKEL (reference sequence).

This rearrangement joins TRBV5-1 to TRBJ2-2; 9 bases map to TRBD1. CDR3 length equals 14 residues. The V gene's germline CDR1 is SGHRS and CDR2 YFSETQ. Trimming removed 6 bases from V and 6 bases from J; junction bases left unmatched: 6. As DNA, the CDR3 is TGCGCCAGCACCTGGACAGGGGAAGCCGGGGAGCTGTTTTTT. This sequence encodes CASTWTGEAGELFF.

The CDR3 coding sequence is TGTGCCAGCAAAGGACAGGGGGTTTACACCGGGGAGCTGTTTTTT. Translating it yields CASKGQGVYTGELFF. The chain has TRBV2 and TRBJ2-2; 10 bases are a match to TRBD1. With V trimmed by 7 bases and J by 3 bases, 5 bases remained unmatched. The CDR3 covers 15 residues. Germline CDR1 SNHLY, CDR2 FYNNEI.

This chain uses TRBV5-6 with TRBJ2-7; 7 bases agree with TRBD2. The germline V gene encodes CDR1 SGHDT and CDR2 YYEEEE. The CDR3 sequence is 14 residues long. V lost 7 bases and J lost 6; bases outside the gene matches: 13. CDR3 sequence: CASWRGGDWGEQYF. CDR3 DNA: TGTGCCAGCTGGAGGGGAGGGGATTGGGGCGAGCAGTACTTC.

The chain recombines TRBV6-2 or TRBV6-3 with TRBJ1-6; possibly TRBD1 for D (6 bases). V was clipped by 4 bases and J by 9 bases, with 13 bases between them. The CDR3 runs 14 residues. Germline V gene lookup returns CDR1 MNHEY and CDR2 SVGEGT. The CDR3 sequence: CASSSGTTFSPLHF. In DNA, the CDR3 is TGTGCCAGCAGTTCCGGGACAACGTTTTCACCCCTCCACTTT.

This clone was picked up a small number of times. J is TRBJ1-1 and V is TRBV6-2 or TRBV6-3; tentative D call: TRBD1 (5 bases). The CDR3 totals 20 residues. V was pared by 2 bases and J by 0 bases, with 25 bases between. CDR1 is MNHEY, CDR2 SVGEGT, per germline. This CDR3 reads CASSYDFLLRQRSLNTEAFF. In nucleotides, the CDR3 is TGTGCCAGCAGTTACGATTTCTTGTTGAGACAGCGTTCCTTGAACACTGAAGCTTTCTTT.